This T cell receptor beta chain was sequenced during a study of cytomegalovirus exposure and HLA in healthy donors. 60 Vbeta and 13 Jbeta primers were used in PCR. This table comes from immunoSEQ multiplex PCR, and its TCRdb copy is limited to in-frame clones, with some not included. Its clone listing holds fewer than 150,000 clones. The CDR3 is 15 residues long. The J segment lost 5 bases and the V segment lost 6 bases, leaving 8 bases of the junction unmatched. Germline V gene sequence: CDR1 LNHDA, CDR2 SQIVND (reference sequence). Study findings and constraints: Relative to equally common others, HLA-associated TCR beta chains showed greater clonal expansion in a later analysis. In vitro assays verified that three CMV-associated chains recognized CMV antigens specifically. It was reportedly the case that the classifier diagnosed cytomegalovirus status with high specificity and sensitivity.

Comments on this clone: Antigen unknown.

The sample was PBMCs. This sequence joins TRBV19 and TRBJ1-2; 11 nucleotides agree with TRBD1. The source of this sequence is a woman in her fifties or sixties in good health and CMV-seronegative. The CDR3 protein is CASSSGQGEPYGYTF. The CDR3 DNA reads as TGTGCCAGTAGCTCGGGACAGGGGGAGCCTTATGGCTACACCTTC.